This is a list of T cell receptor beta chains from one sample in a study of Graves' ophthalmopathy and Graves' hyperthyroidism. TCRdb used MiXCR to reprocess the multiplex PCR reads, holding one entry per CDR3 protein. The sample has 900,000 to 1,200,000 distinct CDR3 sequences; 36% are singletons. The source material was peripheral blood or thyroid tissue (not recorded which). Receptors were obtained from an adult man with Graves' hyperthyroidism. Both conserved end residues are part of each CDR3. Each record gives: V gene, D gene, J gene, clone size, CDR3 protein, CDR3 DNA. A D gene is named only where the DNA matches it firmly. Clone size is not always given. Where it is, it says once, few, many or a class for expanded clones.

>TRBV6-5|NA|TRBJ2-5|few
CASSEGREETQYF
TGTGCCAGCAGCGAAGGCAGGGAAGAGACCCAGTACTTC
>TRBV10-3|TRBD1|TRBJ2-2|NA
CATEGQAGELFF
TGTGCCACCGAAGGACAGGCCGGGGAGCTGTTTTTT
>TRBV12-3/TRBV12-4|NA|TRBJ1-1|NA
CASSLEPLEAFF
TGTGCCAGCAGTTTAGAGCCCCTTGAAGCTTTCTTT
>TRBV19|NA|TRBJ2-5|NA
CASSPRGTGGGETQYF
TGTGCCAGCTCACCACGCGGGACCGGAGGAGGGGAGACCCAGTACTTC
>TRBV6-6|TRBD1|TRBJ1-2|many
CASTPGQINYGYTF
TGTGCCAGCACTCCGGGACAGATAAACTATGGCTACACCTTC
>TRBV7-9|TRBD2|TRBJ2-5|many
CAATSGGGETQYF
TGTGCCGCCACCTCGGGGGGAGGAGAGACCCAGTACTTC
>TRBV28|NA|TRBJ1-5|few
CASSPPIQPQHF
TGTGCCAGCAGTCCCCCGATTCAGCCCCAGCATTTT
>TRBV11-2|NA|TRBJ1-6|NA
CASSLPPRAGYNSPLHF
TGTGCCAGCAGCCTCCCCCCCCGGGCAGGGTATAATTCACCCCTCCACTTT
>TRBV7-2|NA|TRBJ2-2|NA
CASSSHRAAGMNTGELFF
TGTGCCAGCAGCTCGCACAGGGCGGCGGGAATGAACACCGGGGAGCTGTTTTTT
>TRBV2|TRBD1|TRBJ1-6|NA
CASSRDRAPSPLHF
TGTGCCAGCAGTAGAGACAGGGCTCCTTCACCCCTCCACTTT
>TRBV29-1|TRBD1|TRBJ1-4|many
CSVAGGPGEKLFF
TGCAGCGTTGCAGGGGGCCCAGGTGAAAAACTGTTTTTT
>TRBV20-1|NA|TRBJ1-1|many
CSARTGSVSFF
TGCAGTGCTAGAACGGGGTCAGTGTCTTTCTTT
>TRBV7-9|TRBD1|TRBJ2-7|many
CASSPTGGIGQYF
TGTGCCAGCAGCCCGACAGGGGGCATCGGGCAGTACTTC
>TRBV25-1|TRBD1|TRBJ1-1|NA
CASKTSTGMNTEAFF
TGTGCCAGCAAAACCTCGACAGGGATGAACACTGAAGCTTTCTTT
>TRBV2|TRBD1|TRBJ1-6|many
CASSGGGGWTLHF
TGTGCCAGCAGTGGAGGGGGCGGCTGGACCCTCCACTTT
>TRBV24-1|NA|TRBJ2-1|NA
CATSDPTATYNEQFF
TGTGCCACCAGTGATCCGACGGCTACCTACAATGAGCAGTTCTTC
>TRBV9|NA|TRBJ1-5|NA
CASSAGPQETQHF
TGTGCCAGCAGCGCCGGCCCCCAAGAGACCCAGCATTTT
>TRBV28|NA|TRBJ1-2|NA
CASKAGGDGYTF
TGTGCCAGCAAGGCGGGGGGCGATGGCTACACCTTC
>TRBV15|NA|TRBJ1-1|few
CATSRDLGSTEAFF
TGTGCCACCAGCAGAGATCTGGGAAGTACTGAAGCTTTCTTT
>TRBV30|NA|TRBJ2-7|NA
CAWSVGQGALEQYF
TGTGCCTGGAGTGTAGGGCAGGGAGCCCTCGAGCAGTACTTC
>TRBV2|NA|TRBJ1-2|many
CASSTLTGFYGYTF
TGTGCCAGCAGTACCCTCACAGGGTTCTATGGCTACACCTTC
>TRBV5-5|NA|TRBJ1-1|many
CASSFWGTAEAFF
TGTGCCAGCAGCTTCTGGGGGACGGCTGAAGCTTTCTTT
>TRBV4-3|TRBD1|TRBJ1-6|few
CASSQGQEKGSPLHF
TGCGCCAGCAGCCAGGGACAGGAGAAAGGCTCACCCCTCCACTTT
>TRBV20-1|NA|TRBJ1-6|many
CSVLSGGRFVNSPLHF
TGCAGTGTCCTCTCCGGGGGTCGGTTCGTCAATTCACCCCTCCACTTT
>TRBV29-1|TRBD2|TRBJ2-7|many
CSVGRLAGGPTLTYEQYF
TGCAGCGTTGGTAGACTAGCGGGAGGGCCTACCCTTACCTACGAGCAGTACTTC
>TRBV9|NA|TRBJ2-2|few
CASSAGGPNTGELFF
TGTGCCAGCAGCGCGGGGGGCCCGAACACCGGGGAGCTGTTTTTT
>TRBV29-1|NA|TRBJ1-4|NA
CSGGGPSTGGTNEKLFF
TGCAGCGGGGGGGGACCGAGCACCGGGGGTACTAATGAAAAACTGTTTTTT
>TRBV6-2/TRBV6-3|NA|TRBJ1-5|many
CASSYGAQPQHF
TGTGCCAGCAGTTATGGAGCTCAGCCCCAGCATTTT
>TRBV19|NA|TRBJ1-5|many
CASTTVEDQPQHF
TGTGCCAGTACGACCGTCGAAGATCAGCCCCAGCATTTT
>TRBV11-2|NA|TRBJ1-1|many
CASSPRQDTEAFF
TGTGCCAGCAGCCCTCGACAGGACACTGAAGCTTTCTTT
>TRBV7-2|NA|TRBJ2-3|NA
CASSLGLDVITDTQYF
TGTGCCAGCAGCTTGGGACTTGACGTTATCACAGATACGCAGTATTTT
>TRBV6-2/TRBV6-3|NA|TRBJ2-2|NA
CASSYLSNTGELFF
TGTGCCAGCAGTTACCTCTCGAACACCGGGGAGCTGTTTTTT
>TRBV28|NA|TRBJ1-1|NA
CASSGSAGLMNTEAFF
TGTGCCAGCAGTGGGTCGGCAGGACTCATGAACACTGAAGCTTTCTTT
>TRBV19|NA|TRBJ1-1|many
CASSFNSNTEAFF
TGTGCCAGTAGTTTCAACAGTAACACTGAAGCTTTCTTT
>TRBV29-1|NA|TRBJ1-2|NA
CSVEAPRDTF
TGCAGCGTTGAGGCCCCGAGGGACACCTTC
>TRBV4-3|NA|TRBJ1-1|many
CASSHRARGTEAFF
TGCGCCAGCAGCCACCGGGCCCGGGGGACTGAAGCTTTCTTT
>TRBV7-2|NA|TRBJ2-5|many
CASSLAQGPLAYF
TGTGCCAGCAGCTTAGCGCAAGGCCCGCTGGCGTACTTC
>TRBV19|TRBD1|TRBJ1-5|many
CASSDRDRGNQPQHF
TGTGCCAGTAGTGACCGGGACAGGGGTAATCAGCCCCAGCATTTT
>TRBV9|NA|TRBJ1-1|many
CASSVEGRTEAFF
TGTGCCAGCAGCGTAGAAGGGAGAACTGAAGCTTTCTTT
>TRBV12-3/TRBV12-4|NA|TRBJ1-6|few
CASLRGNNSPLHF
TGTGCCAGCCTTAGAGGGAATAATTCACCCCTCCACTTT
>TRBV2|TRBD1|TRBJ1-2|many
CASIRTPQGGPANYGYTF
TGTGCCAGCATACGTACCCCGCAAGGGGGCCCAGCTAACTATGGCTACACCTTC
>TRBV7-2|NA|TRBJ2-5|many
CASSLVGYSDRQETQYF
TGTGCCAGCAGCTTAGTCGGTTATTCGGACAGACAAGAGACCCAGTACTTC
>TRBV12-3/TRBV12-4|NA|TRBJ1-1|many
CASSPGGAVSEAFF
TGTGCCAGCAGTCCAGGCGGGGCCGTCTCTGAAGCTTTCTTT
>TRBV7-3|TRBD1|TRBJ1-5|once
CASSQDRAGGSFNQPQHF
TGCGCCAGCAGCCAAGATAGGGCAGGGGGCAGTTTCAATCAGCCCCAGCATTTT
>TRBV7-9|NA|TRBJ2-3|many
CASSLGTDTQYF
TGTGCCAGCAGCTTAGGCACAGATACGCAGTATTTT
>TRBV19|NA|TRBJ1-4|few
CASTPSAVINEKLFF
TGTGCCAGTACACCCTCGGCAGTCATTAATGAAAAACTGTTTTTT
>TRBV7-9|NA|TRBJ2-5|NA
CASSYSGNRQETQYF
TGTGCCAGCAGCTATTCAGGGAACCGCCAAGAGACCCAGTACTTC
>TRBV7-2|NA|TRBJ2-5|NA
CASSLSSVGRGEETQYF
TGTGCCAGCAGCTTAAGTAGCGTCGGCCGCGGGGAAGAGACCCAGTACTTC
>TRBV19|NA|TRBJ2-6|many
CASRLSGSGANVLTF
TGTGCCAGCCGACTGAGTGGCTCTGGGGCCAACGTCCTGACTTTC
>TRBV5-6|NA|TRBJ2-5|many
CASSLSARYQETQYF
TGTGCCAGCAGCTTAAGTGCTCGGTACCAAGAGACCCAGTACTTC
>TRBV25-1|TRBD1|TRBJ1-1|NA
CASSGLAQGAGTEAFF
TGTGCCAGCAGTGGACTCGCACAGGGGGCTGGTACTGAAGCTTTCTTT
>TRBV5-1|NA|TRBJ2-2|many
CASSLGGNTGELFF
TGTGCCAGCAGCTTAGGGGGAAACACCGGGGAGCTGTTTTTT
>TRBV2|NA|TRBJ2-7|few
CASSYDRESSYEQYF
TGTGCCAGCAGTTACGACAGAGAATCTTCCTACGAGCAGTACTTC
>TRBV6-2/TRBV6-3|NA|TRBJ1-5|NA
CAISVEYDQPQHF
TGTGCCATCTCAGTGGAATATGATCAGCCCCAGCATTTT
>TRBV24-1|TRBD1|TRBJ1-5|NA
CATSGTGNNQPQHF
TGTGCCACTTCCGGGACAGGGAACAATCAGCCCCAGCATTTT
>TRBV29-1|NA|TRBJ2-7|NA
CSVGRTGSSGELYF
TGCAGCGTTGGCAGAACGGGATCATCCGGGGAGCTGTACTTC
>TRBV7-3|NA|TRBJ1-1|NA
CASSLESPDTEAFF
TGTGCCAGCAGCTTAGAAAGCCCCGACACTGAAGCTTTCTTT